This TCR beta chain derives from a study of cytomegalovirus exposure and HLA in healthy donors. Germline V lookup: CDR1 SGDLS, CDR2 YYNGEE. Trimming removed 6 bases at V and 2 bases at J, with 11 bases between. The CDR3 loop spans 13 amino acids. PCR primers comprised 60 Vbeta and 13 Jbeta primers. Clones were sequenced by immunoSEQ multiplex PCR, and TCRdb holds only the in-frame ones, with some missing. The sample carries 150,000 to 200,000 clones, 85% recorded once. The sequencing sample was made of PBMCs. The chain joins TRBV9 to TRBJ1-2; D uncertain. The receptor's source is a boy between 2 and 10 years old in good health and CMV-seronegative. The CDR3 bases are TGTGCCAGCACTTGGCAGGCGAACTATGGCTACACCTTC. It yields the protein CASTWQANYGYTF.